A single sample gave rise to the 4 T cell receptor beta chains below, sequenced in a study of cytomegalovirus exposure and HLA in healthy donors. PCR primers comprised 60 Vbeta and 13 Jbeta primers. Data came from immunoSEQ multiplex PCR; TCRdb stores just in-frame clones and leaves some out. Found here are 180,000 or so clones, roughly 77% of them singletons; the top ten hold about 2.5%. The sequenced sample was PBMCs. The source of these receptors is a woman aged 25 to 39 in good health and CMV-seropositive.

This chain joins TRBV5-4 and TRBJ2-7, with a weak D call TRBD2 (6 bases). This CDR3 has 14 amino acids. Germline V gene sequence: CDR1 SGHNT, CDR2 YYREEE (reference sequence). V was pared by 0 bases and J by 5 bases, with 12 bases between. CDR3 amino acids: CASSLELAHDEQYF. DNA for the CDR3: TGTGCCAGCAGCTTGGAACTAGCCCACGACGAGCAGTACTTC.

The J gene is TRBJ2-6, the V gene TRBV4-3, with 8 bases matching TRBD1. This CDR3 contains 19 residues. Germline V gives CDR1 LGHNA, CDR2 YSLEER. Losses at the gene ends were 0 bases for V and 0 bases for J; bases not matched to a gene: 7. The CDR3 DNA is TGCGCCAGCAGCCAAGATTCCCAGGGGGCTTTCTCTGGGGCCAACGTCCTGACTTTC. Translating gives CASSQDSQGAFSGANVLTF.

Comment on this clone: This same CDR3 is encoded by further DNA sequences in the sample. This chain uses TRBV4-3 with TRBJ2-5, with D perhaps matching TRBD2 (5 bases). The CDR3 is 15 residues long. In germline, CDR1 is LGHNA, CDR2 YSLEER. Trimming shortened V by 1 base and J by 2 bases, and 11 bases separated the two germline ends. CDR3 sequence (DNA): TGCGCCAGCAGCCAAGGAACCGGCGGGCAAGAGACCCAGTACTTC. It is translated as CASSQGTGGQETQYF.

The chain combines TRBV7-2 with TRBJ2-7; D might be TRBD1 (5 bases). The CDR3 totals 15 residues. V was trimmed by 1 base and J by 6 bases, leaving 16 bases between them. Germline V gene data show CDR1 as SGHTA and CDR2 as FQGNSA. The DNA of the CDR3 is TGTGCCAGCAGCTTAGAACTGTCAGGGTACGGCGAGCAGTACTTC. Translating it yields CASSLELSGYGEQYF.